These T cell receptor beta chains were read from a single sample in a study of human T cells and chemical hapten exposure. Using its own MiXCR run on the RACE reads, TCRdb lists one record per CDR3 protein. The repertoire holds some 42,000 distinct CDR3 sequences, 8.5% to 10% seen once, with roughly 13% in the top ten. The specimen comprised whole blood, sampled in connection with sensitization to the hapten diphenylcyclopropenone (DPC). These receptor sequences come from a woman aged 25 to 45 with alopecia areata. Some clones in this sample may be carry-over from other donors' samples. The CDR3 runs from the conserved cysteine through the conserved F or W. Fields, in order: V gene, J gene, clone size, D gene, CDR3 DNA, CDR3 protein. A D gene is named only where the DNA matches it firmly. The size of a clone is reported for some rows only, either as once, few or many, or as a class for expanded clones.

V: TRBV9
J: TRBJ2-7
size: many
D: TRBD2
DNA: TGTGCCAGCAGCGGCAGCGGGGTAGGGTACGAGCAGTACTTC
CDR3: CASSGSGVGYEQYF

V: TRBV27
J: TRBJ1-6
size: many
D: -
DNA: TGTGCCAGCAGTCCCCGTGGGGGAGGTTCACCCCTCCACTTT
CDR3: CASSPRGGGSPLHF

V: TRBV3-1
J: TRBJ2-7
size: many
D: TRBD2
DNA: TGTGCCAGCAGCCCCTTGACTAGCGGGGGGGCCTTAGGTCCCGCGAAGCAGTACTTC
CDR3: CASSPLTSGGALGPAKQYF

V: TRBV7-9
J: TRBJ2-3
size: -
D: -
DNA: TGTGCCAGCAGCATGTGGACAGCCACAGATACGCAGTATTTT
CDR3: CASSMWTATDTQYF

V: TRBV29-1
J: TRBJ1-2
size: many
D: TRBD1
DNA: TGCAGCGTTGGAACAGGGGGTGGCTACACCTTC
CDR3: CSVGTGGGYTF

V: TRBV6-2/TRBV6-3
J: TRBJ2-2
size: many
D: -
DNA: TGTGCCAGCAGTTCGACCGGGACACCCCACTGGGAGCTGTTTTTT
CDR3: CASSSTGTPHWELFF

V: TRBV27
J: TRBJ1-1
size: many
D: -
DNA: TGTGCCAGCAGTTTATCACCATCCGGCAGTCTGAACACTGAAGCTTTCTTT
CDR3: CASSLSPSGSLNTEAFF

V: TRBV18
J: TRBJ2-3
size: -
D: -
DNA: TGTGCCAGCTCACCACTTAAGGTTTCCGGCGAAAATACGCAGTATTTT
CDR3: CASSPLKVSGENTQYF

V: TRBV5-5
J: TRBJ1-3
size: few
D: -
DNA: TGTGCCAGCAGCCGGTTACAGCAACTATCCTCTGGAAACACCATATATTTT
CDR3: CASSRLQQLSSGNTIYF

V: TRBV3-1
J: TRBJ1-5
size: many
D: TRBD1
DNA: TGTGCCAGCAGCCGCGGGACAGGGGGCGAGCAGCCCCAGCATTTT
CDR3: CASSRGTGGEQPQHF

V: TRBV12-3/TRBV12-4
J: TRBJ1-5
size: many
D: TRBD1
DNA: TGTGCCAGCAGTTTCCGGCTGACAGGGGCTGGCAATCAGCCCCAGCATTTT
CDR3: CASSFRLTGAGNQPQHF

V: TRBV19
J: TRBJ1-5
size: few
D: -
DNA: TGTGCCAGTAGTACCCCCTCGGCCCAGCATTTT
CDR3: CASSTPSAQHF

V: TRBV7-6
J: TRBJ1-3
size: few
D: -
DNA: TGTGCCAGCAGCTCAGGTACAGGGAACCCTGGAAACACCATATATTTT
CDR3: CASSSGTGNPGNTIYF

V: TRBV9
J: TRBJ1-5
size: -
D: -
DNA: TGTGCCAGCAGCGAGGGACATGGCAATCAGCCCCAGCATTTT
CDR3: CASSEGHGNQPQHF

V: TRBV27
J: TRBJ2-4
size: -
D: -
DNA: TGTGCCAGCAGTGGAGGGGGCCGGGGGTACTTC
CDR3: CASSGGGRGYF

V: TRBV4-3
J: TRBJ2-7
size: many
D: -
DNA: TGCGCCAGCGGCAGAGGGGTAGGTTACGAGCAGTACTTC
CDR3: CASGRGVGYEQYF

V: TRBV6-5
J: TRBJ2-7
size: many
D: TRBD1
DNA: TGTGCCAGCAGTCCGGGACAGGGTCACTACGAGCAGTACTTC
CDR3: CASSPGQGHYEQYF

V: TRBV5-4
J: TRBJ2-1
size: few
D: -
DNA: TGTGCCAGCAGCTTGTTTGGTCGCCTCAATGAGCAGTTCTTC
CDR3: CASSLFGRLNEQFF

V: TRBV7-2
J: TRBJ2-5
size: few
D: -
DNA: TGTGCCAGCAGCTTAGAATTGTCCCAGACCCAGTACTTC
CDR3: CASSLELSQTQYF

V: TRBV7-7
J: TRBJ2-7
size: few
D: -
DNA: TGTGCTAGCAGCCCTACTACCCGACAGGACGAGCAGTACTTC
CDR3: CASSPTTRQDEQYF

V: TRBV30
J: TRBJ2-7
size: many
D: -
DNA: TGTGCCTGGAGTGTTGGAGGGTTCGTCCCCTACGAGCAGTACTTC
CDR3: CAWSVGGFVPYEQYF

V: TRBV28
J: TRBJ2-4
size: many
D: -
DNA: TGTGCCAGCAGTTCCGGGACCAGCGGCAAAAACATTCAGTACTTC
CDR3: CASSSGTSGKNIQYF

V: TRBV28
J: TRBJ2-7
size: -
D: -
DNA: TGTGCCAGCAGTTTCCAGGGTCTCAAGCCCTACGAGCAGTACTTC
CDR3: CASSFQGLKPYEQYF

V: TRBV7-8
J: TRBJ2-7
size: few
D: -
DNA: TGTGCCAGCAGCTTAGAAGAGGGGTGGTCAGGCGAGCAGTACTTC
CDR3: CASSLEEGWSGEQYF